The T cell receptor (beta chain) under discussion was sequenced for a study of cytomegalovirus exposure and HLA in healthy donors. Primers included in the PCR were 60 Vbeta and 13 Jbeta primers. The assay was immunoSEQ multiplex PCR, and TCRdb's table has in-frame clones only and misses some. The table lists about 97,000 clones, approximately 85% of them singletons. The CDR3 length is 11 residues. Germline loops: CDR1 SGHTA, CDR2 FQGNSA. V lost 5 bases to trimming and J lost 7 bases, with 7 bases between them. The clonotype originates from a man younger than 40 in good health and CMV-seronegative. The chain links TRBV7-2 to TRBJ2-3; no clear D. The specimen sequenced was PBMCs. The CDR3 DNA sequence: TGTGCCAGCAGCCTCGGGTATACGCAGTATTTT. The encoded protein is CASSLGYTQYF.